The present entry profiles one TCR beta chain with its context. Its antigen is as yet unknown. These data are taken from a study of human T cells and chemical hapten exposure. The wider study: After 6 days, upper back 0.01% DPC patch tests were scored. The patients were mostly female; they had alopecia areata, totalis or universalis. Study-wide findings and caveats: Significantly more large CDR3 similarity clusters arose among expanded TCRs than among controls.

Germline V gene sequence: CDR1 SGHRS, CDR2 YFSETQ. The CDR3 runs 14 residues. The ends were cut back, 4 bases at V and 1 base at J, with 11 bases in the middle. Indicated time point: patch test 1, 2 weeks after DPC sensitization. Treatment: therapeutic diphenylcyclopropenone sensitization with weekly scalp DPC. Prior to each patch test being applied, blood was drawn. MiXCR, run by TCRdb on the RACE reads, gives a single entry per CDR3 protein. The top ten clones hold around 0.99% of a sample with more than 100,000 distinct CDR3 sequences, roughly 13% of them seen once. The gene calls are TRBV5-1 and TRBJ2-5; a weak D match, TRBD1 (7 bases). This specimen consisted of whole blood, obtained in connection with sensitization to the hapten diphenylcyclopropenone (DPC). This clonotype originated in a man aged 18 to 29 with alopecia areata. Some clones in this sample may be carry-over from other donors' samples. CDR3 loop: CASSRGTAQETQYF. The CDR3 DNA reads TGCGCCAGCAGCCGCGGGACAGCCCAAGAGACCCAGTACTTC.